This T cell receptor (beta chain) was identified during a study of beta chain features in type 1 diabetes. Study-wide points: A pattern of fewer insertions and more deletions at VDJ junctions was seen in type 1 diabetes patients.

Each of the sorted populations had a purity greater than 95%. Germline V CDR1 and CDR2: SGHTA, FQGNSA. The CDR3 sequence is 18 residues long. J gave up 6 bases and V 5 bases, and 20 bases lay outside the gene matches. The whole isolated RNA underwent reverse transcription, so sequencing captured expressed TCRB transcripts. Generated by immunoSEQ multiplex PCR, the TCRdb table keeps only in-frame clones and is missing some. The data contain 620,000 or so clones, around 16% of them seen just once; the ten biggest clones take up 0.09% to 0.095%. This clone occurred a few times. What it binds is not known.

Sample: naive CD4+ T cells from blood. The rearrangement uses TRBV7-2 and TRBJ1-1; 8 bases line up with TRBD1. The receptor was isolated from a man aged 18 to 30 in good health. CDR3 DNA sequence: TGTGCCAGCAGCCCTCGAGCCGCCCTGAGCGACAGGGGACCTGAAGCTTTCTTT. Protein: CASSPRAALSDRGPEAFF.